These 14 T cell receptor beta chains share one sample of origin, sequenced in a study of metastatic and nonmetastatic thyroid tumors. No patient received treatment before thyroid surgery. TCRdb reanalyzed the PCR reads via MiXCR. The sample includes some 18,000 clones, 34% seen only once; the top ten take more than 8.5%. The sample consisted of tumor tissue. These TCRs come from a male donor with papillary thyroid cancer or a benign thyroid nodule (not recorded which). Some clones in this sample may be carry-over from other donors' samples.

Only a few counts were recorded for this clone. This chain links TRBV6-2 or TRBV6-3 with TRBJ1-3; perhaps TRBD1 as D (5 bases). Germline V CDR1 and CDR2: MNHEY, SVGEGT. This CDR3 region has 15 residues. V lost 6 bases and J lost 1, with 13 bases in between. The CDR3 nucleotides are TGTGCCAGCAGACCGGGACGGCTATCTGGAAACACCATATATTTT. It codes for CASRPGRLSGNTIYF.

The chain links TRBV5-1 to TRBJ2-7; D is undetermined. V lost 6 bases and J lost 7, with 20 bases in between. Germline loops: CDR1 SGHRS, CDR2 YFSETQ. CDR3 length equals 14 residues. The CDR3 bases are TGCGCCAGCACCTCACCACCGCCCCGGCGGGAGCAGTACTTC. It specifies CASTSPPPRREQYF.

Remarks on this clone: Within the sample, other DNA sequences also encode this same CDR3. The V gene is TRBV5-1, the J gene TRBJ2-7; 7 bases line up with TRBD2. Germline V lookup: CDR1 SGHRS, CDR2 YFSETQ. The J segment lost 5 bases and the V segment lost 0 bases, leaving 8 bases of the junction unmatched. The CDR3 sequence is 15 residues long. In DNA, the CDR3 is TGCGCCAGCAGCTTGGGTGCTAGCGGTATGGACGAGCAGTACTTC. Translating gives CASSLGASGMDEQYF.

This clone was detected only a few times. V is TRBV7-6 and J is TRBJ2-7; D is unresolved. The CDR3 has 11 residues. V lost 5 bases to trimming and J lost 5 bases, with 7 bases between them. Looked up from germline, CDR1 is SGHVS and CDR2 is FNYEAQ. The CDR3 DNA sequence: TGTGCCAGCAGCAGTGGGAACGAGCAGTACTTC. Amino acids: CASSSGNEQYF.

This clone was detected many times. The CDR3 bases are TGTGCCAGCAGTGAAAGGACTAGCGGGAAAGTGGTAGGCACAGATACGCAGTATTTT. It is translated as CASSERTSGKVVGTDTQYF. V and J are TRBV6-1 and TRBJ2-3; 12 bases line up with TRBD2. CDR3 size: 19 residues. Germline V CDR1 and CDR2: MNHNS, SASEGT. V lost 2 bases and J lost 1; bases outside the gene matches: 10.

This chain connects TRBV27 to TRBJ1-2; 7 bases are a match to TRBD1. Germline-derived CDR1 and CDR2 are MNHEY and SMNVEV (reference sequence). The CDR3 totals 13 residues. The ends lost 6 bases at V and 3 bases at J; junction bases unmatched: 4. CDR3 DNA: TGTGCCAGCAGCTTAACAGGGGACTATGGCTACACCTTC. Encoded protein: CASSLTGDYGYTF.

The rearrangement links TRBV20-1 to TRBJ2-7; D uncertain. The CDR3 is made up of 15 amino acids. V shed 0 bases and J shed 0 bases, with 12 bases lying between them. Germline CDR1 and CDR2: DFQATT and SNEGSKA (reference sequence). The CDR3: CSARDQIGVSYEQYF. CDR3 in DNA: TGCAGTGCTAGAGATCAGATCGGAGTCTCCTACGAGCAGTACTTC.

The rearrangement joins TRBV4-1 to TRBJ1-6, with D perhaps TRBD1 (5 bases). CDR1 is MGHRA and CDR2 is YSYEKL in the germline V gene. The ends were cut back, 4 bases at V and 5 bases at J, with 15 bases in the middle. The CDR3 consists of 16 residues. The CDR3 here is CASSPYPGANNSPLHF. CDR3 DNA: TGCGCCAGCAGCCCCTATCCCGGGGCGAATAATTCACCCCTCCACTTT.

This clone has a single count. The chain uses TRBV20-1 and TRBJ2-7; 8 bases agree with TRBD2. The CDR3 spans 14 residues. Germline-derived CDR1 and CDR2 are DFQATT and SNEGSKA (reference sequence). V trimming: 4 bases; J trimming: 2 bases; junction bases outside the gene matches: 7. CDR3 nucleotide sequence: TGCAGTGCTATAAGTAGCGGGACTACCTACGAGCAGTACTTC. This gives the protein CSAISSGTTYEQYF.

This clone has just a few counts. The chain carries TRBV6-2 or TRBV6-3 and TRBJ1-2; D ambiguous. CDR3 length: 11 amino acids. The V and J ends lost 2 bases and 10 bases respectively, with 8 bases between them. CDR1 is MNHEY, CDR2 SVGEGT, per germline. CDR3 bases: TGTGCCAGCAGTTACCACCACTACTACACCTTC. Its protein is CASSYHHYYTF.

The chain uses TRBV7-6 and TRBJ2-5; 10 nucleotides align to TRBD2. The CDR3 is 15 residues long. Germline loops: CDR1 SGHVS, CDR2 FNYEAQ. With V trimmed by 4 bases and J by 7 bases, 9 bases remained unmatched. The CDR3 sequence: CASSYRSLAGGTQYF. CDR3 coding DNA: TGTGCCAGCAGCTATAGAAGTTTAGCGGGAGGGACCCAGTACTTC.

This clone was found many times. This chain links TRBV10-1 with TRBJ2-5; D is ambiguous. With 2 bases removed from V and 4 bases from J, the gap between germline ends came to 8 bases. Germline V CDR1 and CDR2: WNHNN, SYGVQD (reference sequence). This CDR3 is built from 13 residues. CDR3 sequence: CASSEAPGETQYF. The CDR3 nucleotides read TGCGCCAGCAGTGAGGCCCCTGGAGAGACCCAGTACTTC.

The chain combines TRBV7-3 with TRBJ2-2; 7 positions match TRBD2. CDR3 length: 17 residues. CDR1 and CDR2 from the germline V gene are SGHTA and FQGTGA. J was trimmed by 4 bases and V by 0 bases; bases with no gene match: 8. CDR3 sequence: CASSLTGGSTGTGELFF. In DNA, the CDR3 is TGTGCCAGCAGCTTAACCGGCGGGAGTACGGGCACCGGGGAGCTGTTTTTT. Variable domain in full (rest from reference TRBV7-3 and TRBJ2-2): GAGVSQTPSNKVTEKGKYVELRCDPISGHTALYWYRQSLGQGPEFLIYFQGTGAADDSGLPNDRFFAVRPEGSVSTLKIQRTERGDSAVYLCASSLTGGSTGTGELFFGEGSRLTVL.

This clone is classed as medium-sized. The chain uses TRBV20-1 and TRBJ1-5; 7 bases are a match to TRBD1. The CDR3 is made up of 15 amino acids. Per germline, CDR1 DFQATT and CDR2 SNEGSKA (reference sequence). Trimming at V came to 5 bases and at J to 1 base, leaving 8 bases not matched to a gene. The CDR3 sequence: CSAQGGGGSNQPQHF. CDR3 nucleotide sequence: TGCAGTGCTCAGGGGGGGGGTGGGAGCAATCAGCCCCAGCATTTT.